What follows describes a single T cell receptor (beta chain). Data came from immunoSEQ multiplex PCR; TCRdb stores just in-frame clones and leaves some out. The sample contains about 88,000 clones, approximately 95% of which appear only once. Trimming took 4 bases from V and 0 from J, leaving 15 bases between them. Germline CDR1 SNHLY, CDR2 FYNNEI. The length of the CDR3 is 16 residues. The data belong to a study of technical replicates of blood from several donors. Source material: T cells isolated from PBMCs. The TCR originated in a human donor in good health. V is TRBV2 and J is TRBJ1-1; D ambiguous. This chain's CDR3 is CASSGASWNLNTEAFF. The CDR3 DNA reads TGTGCCAGCAGTGGGGCATCATGGAATCTGAACACTGAAGCTTTCTTT.